Here is one TCR beta chain with its context. Its specificity is not known. This sample was taken from a study of cytomegalovirus exposure and HLA in healthy donors. Study-wide points: With high specificity and sensitivity, the classifier reportedly diagnosed cytomegalovirus status.

This CDR3 comprises 15 residues. V was pared by 0 bases and J by 6 bases, with 6 bases of the junction left unmatched. In germline, CDR1 is ENHRY, CDR2 SYGVKD. Using immunoSEQ multiplex PCR, the repertoire was profiled, and TCRdb retains in-frame clones only, with some absent. Here the sample spans about 240,000 clones, approximately 83% being singletons. The validation cohort, a group of under 150 subjects, included the donors and was separate from the roughly 600-subject first cohort. The sequencing sample was made of PBMCs. The V and J genes are TRBV10-3 and TRBJ1-2, with 8 bases that match TRBD1. This TCR came from a woman aged 25 to 39 in good health and CMV-seropositive. The CDR3 region has the DNA TGTGCCATCAGTGAGTCGTCGACAGGGGATAATGGCTACACCTTC. As protein: CAISESSTGDNGYTF.